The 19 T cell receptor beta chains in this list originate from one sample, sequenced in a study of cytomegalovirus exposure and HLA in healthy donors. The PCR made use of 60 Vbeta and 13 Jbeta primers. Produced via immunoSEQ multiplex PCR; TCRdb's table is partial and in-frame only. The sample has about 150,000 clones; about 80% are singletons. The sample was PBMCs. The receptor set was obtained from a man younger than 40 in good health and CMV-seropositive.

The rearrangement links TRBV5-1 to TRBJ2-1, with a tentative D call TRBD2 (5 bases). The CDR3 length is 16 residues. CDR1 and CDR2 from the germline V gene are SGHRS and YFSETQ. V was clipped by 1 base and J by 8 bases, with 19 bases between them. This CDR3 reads CASSLTTSNGRDEQFF. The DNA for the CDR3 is TGCGCCAGCAGCTTGACCACTAGTAACGGACGAGATGAGCAGTTCTTC.

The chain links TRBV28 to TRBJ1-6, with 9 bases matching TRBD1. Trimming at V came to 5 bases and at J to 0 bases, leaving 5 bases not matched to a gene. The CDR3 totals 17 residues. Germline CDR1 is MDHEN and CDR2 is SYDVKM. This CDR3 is CASSNDRGSSYNSPLHF. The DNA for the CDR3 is TGTGCCAGCAGTAACGACAGGGGGAGCTCCTATAATTCACCCCTCCACTTT.

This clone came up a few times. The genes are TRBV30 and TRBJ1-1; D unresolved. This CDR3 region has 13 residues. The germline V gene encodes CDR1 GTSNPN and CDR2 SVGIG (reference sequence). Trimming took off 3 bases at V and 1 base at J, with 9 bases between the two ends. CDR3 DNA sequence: TGTGCCTGGAGCGTCACAGCGAACACTGAAGCTTTCTTT. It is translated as CAWSVTANTEAFF. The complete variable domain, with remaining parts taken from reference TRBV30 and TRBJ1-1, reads SQTIHQWPATLVQPVGSPLSLECTVEGTSNPNLYWYRQAAGRGLQLLFYSVGIGQISSEVPQNLSASRPQDRQFILSSKKLLLSDSGFYLCAWSVTANTEAFFGQGTRLTVV.

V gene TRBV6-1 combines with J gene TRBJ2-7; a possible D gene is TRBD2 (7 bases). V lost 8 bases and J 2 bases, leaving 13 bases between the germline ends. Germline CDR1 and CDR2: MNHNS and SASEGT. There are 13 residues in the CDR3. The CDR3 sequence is CASRGGRAYEQYF. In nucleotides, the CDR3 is TGTGCCAGCCGCGGGGGCAGAGCCTACGAGCAGTACTTC.

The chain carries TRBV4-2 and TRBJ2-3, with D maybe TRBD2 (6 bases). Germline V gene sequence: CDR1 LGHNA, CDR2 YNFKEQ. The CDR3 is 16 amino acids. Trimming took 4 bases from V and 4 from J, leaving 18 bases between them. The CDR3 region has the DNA TGTGCCAGCAGCCCCCAGCGGGCAGGATCGGCAGATACGCAGTATTTT. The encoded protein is CASSPQRAGSADTQYF.

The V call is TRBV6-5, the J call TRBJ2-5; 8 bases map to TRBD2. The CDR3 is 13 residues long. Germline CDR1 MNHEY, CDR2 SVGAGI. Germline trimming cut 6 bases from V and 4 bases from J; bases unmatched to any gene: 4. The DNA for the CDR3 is TGTGCCAGCAGCCGCGCGGGAGGAGAGACCCAGTACTTC. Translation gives CASSRAGGETQYF.

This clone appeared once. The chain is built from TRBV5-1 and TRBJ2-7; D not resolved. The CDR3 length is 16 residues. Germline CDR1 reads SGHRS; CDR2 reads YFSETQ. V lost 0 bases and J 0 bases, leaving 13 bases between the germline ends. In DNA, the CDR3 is TGCGCCAGCAGCTTGGCCAATCTGGTCAGCTCCTACGAGCAGTACTTC. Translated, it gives CASSLANLVSSYEQYF.

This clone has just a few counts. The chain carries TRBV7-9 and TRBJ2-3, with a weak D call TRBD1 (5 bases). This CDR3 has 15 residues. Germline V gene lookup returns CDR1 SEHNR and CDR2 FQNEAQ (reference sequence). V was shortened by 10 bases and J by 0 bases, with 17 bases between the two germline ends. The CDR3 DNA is TGTGCCACTCAGAGTCCAGGGATTAGCACAGATACGCAGTATTTT. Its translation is CATQSPGISTDTQYF.

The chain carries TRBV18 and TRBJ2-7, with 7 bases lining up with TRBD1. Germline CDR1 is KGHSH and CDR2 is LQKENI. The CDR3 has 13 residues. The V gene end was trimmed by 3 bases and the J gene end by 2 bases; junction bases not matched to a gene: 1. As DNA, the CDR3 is TGTGCCAGCTCACCGCAGGGGGCCTACGAGCAGTACTTC. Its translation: CASSPQGAYEQYF. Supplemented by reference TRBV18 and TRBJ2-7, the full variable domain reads NAGVMQNPRHLVRRRGQEARLRCSPMKGHSHVYWYRQLPEEGLKFMVYLQKENIIDESGMPKERFSAEFPKEGPSILRIQQVVRGDSAAYFCASSPQGAYEQYFGPGTRLTVT.

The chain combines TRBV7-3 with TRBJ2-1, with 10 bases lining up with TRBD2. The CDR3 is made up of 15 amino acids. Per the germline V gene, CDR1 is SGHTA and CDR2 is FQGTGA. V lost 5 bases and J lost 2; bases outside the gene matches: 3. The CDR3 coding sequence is TGTGCCAGCAGCCTCACTAGCGGGGCCTACAATGAGCAGTTCTTC. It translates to CASSLTSGAYNEQFF.

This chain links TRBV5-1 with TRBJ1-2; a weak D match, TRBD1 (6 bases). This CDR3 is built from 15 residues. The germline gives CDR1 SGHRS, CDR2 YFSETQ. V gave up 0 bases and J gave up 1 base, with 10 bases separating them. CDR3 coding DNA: TGCGCCAGCAGCTTGGAGGCAGGGGTTAACTATGGCTACACCTTC. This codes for CASSLEAGVNYGYTF.

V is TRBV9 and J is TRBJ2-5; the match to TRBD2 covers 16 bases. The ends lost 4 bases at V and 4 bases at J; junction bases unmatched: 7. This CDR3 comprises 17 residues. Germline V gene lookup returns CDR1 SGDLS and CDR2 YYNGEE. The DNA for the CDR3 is TGTGCCAGCAGCCTGGGGACTAGCGGGAGGGCCGCAGAGACCCAGTACTTC. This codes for CASSLGTSGRAAETQYF.

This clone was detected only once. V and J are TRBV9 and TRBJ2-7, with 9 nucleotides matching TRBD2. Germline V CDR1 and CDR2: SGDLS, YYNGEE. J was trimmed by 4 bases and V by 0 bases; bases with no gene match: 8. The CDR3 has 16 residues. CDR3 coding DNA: TGTGCCAGCAGCGTAGCTAGCGGGGCCGAACCATACGAGCAGTACTTC. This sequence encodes CASSVASGAEPYEQYF.

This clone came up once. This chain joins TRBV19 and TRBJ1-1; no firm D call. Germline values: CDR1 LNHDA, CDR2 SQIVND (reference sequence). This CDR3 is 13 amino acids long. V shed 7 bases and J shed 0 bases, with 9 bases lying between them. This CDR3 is CASMPGMNTEAFF. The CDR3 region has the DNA TGTGCCAGTATGCCCGGGATGAACACTGAAGCTTTCTTT.

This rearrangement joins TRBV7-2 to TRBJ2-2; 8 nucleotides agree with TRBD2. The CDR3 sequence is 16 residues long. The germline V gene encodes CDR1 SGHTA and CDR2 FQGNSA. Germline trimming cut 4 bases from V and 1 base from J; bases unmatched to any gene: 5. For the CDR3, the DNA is TGTGCCAGCAGCTCAAGCGGGAGAGAGAACACCGGGGAGCTGTTTTTT. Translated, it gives CASSSSGRENTGELFF.

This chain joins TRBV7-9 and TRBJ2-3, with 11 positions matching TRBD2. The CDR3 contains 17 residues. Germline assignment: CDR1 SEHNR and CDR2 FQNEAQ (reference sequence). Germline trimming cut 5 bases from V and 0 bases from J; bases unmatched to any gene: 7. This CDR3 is CASSGTLAGVSTDTQYF. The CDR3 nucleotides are TGTGCCAGCAGCGGAACACTAGCGGGAGTTAGCACAGATACGCAGTATTTT.

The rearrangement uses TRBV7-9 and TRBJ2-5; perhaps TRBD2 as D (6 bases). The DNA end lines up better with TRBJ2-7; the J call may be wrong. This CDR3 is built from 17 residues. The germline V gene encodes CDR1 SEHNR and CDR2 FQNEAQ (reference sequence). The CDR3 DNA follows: TGTGCCAGCAGCTTTTCCCCGAGCGGGCCGAGCTCCTACGAGCAGTACTTC. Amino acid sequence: CASSFSPSGPSSYEQYF.

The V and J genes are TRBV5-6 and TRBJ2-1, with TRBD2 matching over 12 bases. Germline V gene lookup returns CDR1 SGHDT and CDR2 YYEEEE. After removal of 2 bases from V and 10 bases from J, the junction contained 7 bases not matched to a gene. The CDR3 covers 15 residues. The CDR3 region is CASSFSRLAGEEQFF. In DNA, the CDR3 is TGTGCCAGCAGCTTTTCCCGACTAGCGGGAGAAGAGCAGTTCTTC.

The CDR3 is CSVETLTDTQYF. The CDR3 DNA reads TGCAGCGTTGAAACTCTCACAGATACGCAGTATTTT. The chain combines TRBV29-1 with TRBJ2-3; unclear D gene. Germline CDR1 is SQVTM and CDR2 is ANQGSEA. The CDR3 has 12 residues. Trimming removed 2 bases from V and 2 bases from J, with 5 bases in between.